The 19 T cell receptor beta chains presented below share a single source sample, sequenced in a study of T-cell memory formation after mild COVID-19. TCRdb independently ran MiXCR on the 5' RACE reads; one entry per CDR3 protein. Among some 48,000 distinct CDR3 sequences, 12% were seen once, and the ten largest hold roughly a quarter. The sample consisted of PBMCs or a T cell subset sorted from them (not recorded which). These TCRs come from a man younger than 30 who had mild COVID-19 (a few samples of this study predate the infection). Cell type and time point are not known.

This sequence joins TRBV30 and TRBJ2-7, with D perhaps matching TRBD1 (6 bases). Germline CDR1 GTSNPN, CDR2 SVGIG (reference sequence). V was shortened by 5 bases and J by 0 bases, with 14 bases between the two germline ends. CDR3 length: 14 residues. CDR3 region: CAWDQGTISYEQYF. In DNA form, the CDR3 reads TGTGCCTGGGACCAGGGGACGATCTCCTACGAGCAGTACTTC.

This clonotype has at least ten counts. The chain recombines TRBV6-5 with TRBJ2-6, with TRBD2 matching over 11 bases. V shed 6 bases, J shed 0 bases, and the junction held 10 bases outside the gene matches. Germline assignment: CDR1 MNHEY and CDR2 SVGAGI. The CDR3 totals 19 residues. CDR3 sequence (DNA): TGTGCCAGCAGCCCCCTCAATAGCGGGGGGGCCTCTGGGGCCAACGTCCTGACTTTC. As protein: CASSPLNSGGASGANVLTF.

This clonotype was seen ten or more times. The V and J genes are TRBV18 and TRBJ2-2; D could derive from TRBD1 or TRBD2 (5 bases each). Per the germline V gene, CDR1 is KGHSH and CDR2 is LQKENI. Trimming stripped 2 bases from V and 7 bases from J, with 17 bases between. This CDR3 has 16 amino acids. The CDR3 DNA follows: TGTGCCAGCTCACCATTCGGGACGTTCCTCTTCGGGGAGCTGTTTTTT. The encoded protein is CASSPFGTFLFGELFF.

The genes are TRBV20-1 and TRBJ1-5; D gene ambiguous. CDR3 length equals 15 residues. CDR1 and CDR2 (germline): DFQATT, SNEGSKA (reference sequence). Trimming removed 4 bases from V and 0 bases from J, with 13 bases in between. CDR3 nucleotide sequence: TGCAGTGCTACCCGACTGGGCCCTAGCAATCAGCCCCAGCATTTT. Amino acid sequence: CSATRLGPSNQPQHF.

The rearrangement joins TRBV20-1 to TRBJ1-1; D gene unclear. Germline V gene sequence: CDR1 DFQATT, CDR2 SNEGSKA (reference sequence). V lost 0 bases, J lost 4 bases, and 18 bases lay in between. The CDR3 covers 16 residues. DNA for the CDR3: TGCAGTGCTAGAGATCGGGCGTTGGCGGGATCCACTGAAGCTTTCTTT. Amino acids: CSARDRALAGSTEAFF.

The sample holds many counts of this clonotype. J is TRBJ1-6 and V is TRBV10-3; D is perhaps TRBD1 (5 bases). V lost 3 bases to trimming and J lost 14 bases, with 29 bases between them. The CDR3 spans 18 residues. The germline CDR1 and CDR2 sequences are ENHRY and SYGVKD. The CDR3 bases are TGTGCCATCAGTGACCCGACAGCTACCCTAATTCCCAATTCGGCCCTCCACTTT. It is translated as CAISDPTATLIPNSALHF.

This clonotype came up a few times. The chain joins TRBV20-1 to TRBJ2-3; D tentatively fits TRBD1 or TRBD2 (6 bases each). The V end was cut by 3 bases, the J end by 5 bases, with 12 bases between. CDR1 DFQATT and CDR2 SNEGSKA come from the germline V gene (reference sequence). This CDR3 is 13 amino acids long. CDR3 in amino acids: CSASARGGDTQYF. CDR3 sequence (DNA): TGCAGTGCTAGTGCCAGGGGAGGAGATACGCAGTATTTT.

This clonotype was seen a few times. CDR3 sequence reads: CASSEGLGIHTQYF. CDR3 coding DNA: TGTGCCAGCAGTGAAGGATTGGGGATCCATACGCAGTATTTT. The rearrangement uses TRBV6-1 and TRBJ2-3; D unresolved. Germline V gives CDR1 MNHNS, CDR2 SASEGT. The CDR3 length is 14 residues. Deletions cut 1 base from V and 7 bases from J, with 12 bases between.

This clonotype has at least ten counts. The V and J genes are TRBV6-6 and TRBJ1-1, with 8 bases identical to TRBD1. Germline assignment: CDR1 MNHNY and CDR2 SVGAGI (reference sequence). V was clipped by 2 bases and J by 2 bases; unmatched bases: 10. The CDR3 contains 17 residues. The CDR3 sequence is CASSYIALAGGNTEAFF. The CDR3 DNA sequence: TGTGCCAGCAGTTACATTGCTCTGGCAGGGGGCAACACTGAAGCTTTCTTT.

CDR3 sequence (DNA): TGTGCTAGTGGTTTGGGGACTGGAGAACATAACTATGGCTACACCTTC. Translation gives CASGLGTGEHNYGYTF. The gene calls are TRBV12-5 and TRBJ1-2; D is uncertain. V shed 1 base and J shed 1 base, with 13 bases lying between them. This CDR3 region has 16 residues. Germline V gene lookup returns CDR1 LGHNT and CDR2 FRNRAP.

This clonotype was detected a few times. This sequence joins TRBV11-2 and TRBJ1-1; TRBD1 might be the D (6 bases). The CDR3 extends over 15 amino acids. Germline V gene sequence: CDR1 SGHAT, CDR2 FQNNGV. Trimming took off 3 bases at V and 2 bases at J, with 13 bases between the two ends. This CDR3 reads CASSFSGQSNTEAFF. CDR3 in DNA: TGTGCCAGCAGCTTTAGTGGACAGTCAAACACTGAAGCTTTCTTT.

This clonotype came up many times. The chain joins TRBV12-3 or TRBV12-4 to TRBJ1-5, with TRBD1 matching over 9 bases. The CDR3 runs to 16 residues. After removal of 3 bases from V and 6 bases from J, the junction contained 9 bases not matched to a gene. The CDR3 DNA follows: TGTGCCAGCAGTTTGGGTACAGGGGGCTGGGGTCAGCCCCAGCATTTT. The encoded protein is CASSLGTGGWGQPQHF.

This chain links TRBV28 with TRBJ2-4, with TRBD1 matching over 7 bases. This CDR3 has 14 residues. V lost 1 base, J lost 6 bases, and 3 bases stayed unmatched. The germline CDR1 and CDR2 sequences are MDHEN and SYDVKM. CDR3 sequence reads: CASSLFQGVNIQYF. CDR3 nucleotides: TGTGCCAGCAGTTTATTCCAGGGGGTAAACATTCAGTACTTC. Full variable domain (remainder filled in from reference TRBV28 and TRBJ2-4): DVKVTQSSRYLVKRTGEKVFLECVQDMDHENMFWYRQDPGLGLRLIYFSYDVKMKEKGDIPEGYSVSREKKERFSLILESASTNQTSMYLCASSLFQGVNIQYFGAGTRLSVL.

This clonotype was picked up many times. The gene calls are TRBV20-1 and TRBJ2-2; 8 nucleotides align to TRBD2. The germline gives CDR1 DFQATT, CDR2 SNEGSKA (reference sequence). V shed 0 bases, J shed 2 bases, and the junction held 14 bases outside the gene matches. The CDR3 totals 19 residues. CDR3 DNA sequence: TGCAGTGCTAGAGATCGAACGAGAAGCGGGGGCTATAACACCGGGGAGCTGTTTTTT. This codes for CSARDRTRSGGYNTGELFF.

V usage is TRBV7-2 and J usage is TRBJ1-1; D perhaps matches TRBD1 (6 bases). The CDR3 is 14 residues long. The V and J ends lost 3 bases and 5 bases respectively, with 13 bases between them. Germline V gene lookup returns CDR1 SGHTA and CDR2 FQGNSA. In nucleotides, the CDR3 is TGTGCCAGCAGCTTCGGGGGCAGTGAGACTGAAGCTTTCTTT. This codes for CASSFGGSETEAFF.

The table lists this clonotype with a few counts. V usage is TRBV6-1 and J usage is TRBJ2-2; TRBD1 matches 7 bases. V was clipped by 3 bases and J by 0 bases; unmatched bases: 4. The germline V gene encodes CDR1 MNHNS and CDR2 SASEGT. This CDR3 contains 16 residues. CDR3 residues: CASSDPGTANTGELFF. The CDR3 DNA reads as TGTGCCAGCAGTGACCCCGGGACAGCGAACACCGGGGAGCTGTTTTTT.

This clonotype was recorded many times. An end of the junction differs from the germline gene, which may be a read error. V is TRBV7-7 and J is TRBJ2-5, with TRBD1 as a possible D gene (9 bases). CDR3 length: 15 residues. From germline, CDR1 is SSHAT and CDR2 FNYEAQ (reference sequence). CDR3 sequence (DNA): TGTGCTAGCAGCCCCATAGCGGGGACAGGGGAGACCCAGTACTTC. The encoded protein is CASSPIAGTGETQYF.

The chain couples TRBV4-3 to TRBJ2-3, with D maybe TRBD2 (6 bases). V shed 1 base and J shed 2 bases, with 13 bases lying between them. The CDR3 contains 16 residues. Germline V gene data show CDR1 as LGHNA and CDR2 as YSLEER. CDR3 amino acids: CASSQVTGEPTDTQYF. The CDR3 region has the DNA TGCGCCAGCAGCCAAGTGACGGGGGAGCCCACAGATACGCAGTATTTT.

This clonotype was recorded many times. The chain joins TRBV4-3 to TRBJ2-2, with 10 positions matching TRBD1. The ends lost 5 bases at V and 4 bases at J; junction bases unmatched: 4. Germline CDR1 is LGHNA and CDR2 is YSLEER. The CDR3 loop spans 15 amino acids. The CDR3, as DNA: TGCGCCAGCAGCTCGGGACAGGGGTTCACCGGGGAGCTGTTTTTT. Translation: CASSSGQGFTGELFF.